This entry lists 3 T cell receptor beta chains sequenced from one sample in a study of cytomegalovirus exposure and HLA in healthy donors. Amplification used 60 Vbeta primers and 13 Jbeta primers. Clones were sequenced by immunoSEQ multiplex PCR, and TCRdb holds only the in-frame ones, with some missing. The data show 110,000 to 150,000 clones, roughly 80% seen once. The material sequenced was PBMCs. The source of these receptors is a female donor in good health and CMV-seronegative.

V usage is TRBV6-5 and J usage is TRBJ2-3, with 7 bases identical to TRBD1. The CDR3 spans 14 residues. V gave up 2 bases and J gave up 5 bases; unmatched junction bases: 4. Germline-derived CDR1 and CDR2 are MNHEY and SVGAGI. The chain's CDR3 is CASSYGQVGDTQYF. In nucleotides, the CDR3 is TGTGCCAGCAGTTACGGACAGGTCGGAGATACGCAGTATTTT.

The chain combines TRBV30 with TRBJ2-5, with TRBD1 identical over 8 bases. The assigned J gene may be wrong: the sequence end matches TRBJ2-7 better. CDR3 length: 12 amino acids. CDR1 and CDR2 from the germline V gene are GTSNPN and SVGIG (reference sequence). In DNA, the CDR3 is TGTGCCTTCTCAGGGGGCGCGGGCGAGCAGTACTTC. This sequence encodes CAFSGGAGEQYF.

This rearrangement joins TRBV25-1 to TRBJ2-6; the D gene is possibly TRBD2 (6 bases). Deletions cut 7 bases from V and 0 bases from J, with 16 bases between. The CDR3 extends over 17 amino acids. CDR1 and CDR2 (germline): MGHDK, SYGVNS. CDR3 coding DNA: TGTGCCAGCATCGGAGGGACTTCCCTCTCTGGGGCCAACGTCCTGACTTTC. This codes for CASIGGTSLSGANVLTF.